Listed below are T cell receptor beta chains from one sample, sequenced in a study of blood T cells in healthy people across ages. MiXCR, run by TCRdb on the 5' RACE reads, gives a single entry per CDR3 protein. The data hold 700,000 to 850,000 distinct CDR3 sequences, with 35% to 40% observed a single time. The sample was blood. These receptors were collected from a young man in good health. Both conserved end residues are part of each CDR3. A D gene is named only where the DNA matches it firmly. Clone sizes are given selectively: once, few, many, or a class where the clone is expanded.

TRBV28	-	-	TRBJ2-5	CASTRSEETQYF	TGTGCCAGCACTCGTTCAGAAGAGACCCAGTACTTC
TRBV20-1	TRBD2	-	TRBJ2-2	CSAQGLAGAGELFF	TGCAGTGCTCAGGGTCTAGCGGGGGCCGGGGAGCTGTTTTTT
TRBV20-1	TRBD2	once	TRBJ2-3	CSAPTSVVADTQYF	TGCAGTGCGCCGACTAGCGTGGTGGCAGATACGCAGTATTTT
TRBV6-5	-	few	TRBJ2-3	CASSYPRPLGGPDTQYF	TGTGCCAGCAGTTACCCGAGGCCCCTCGGGGGTCCAGATACGCAGTATTTT
TRBV6-4	-	-	TRBJ2-1	CASSPSEVNEQFF	TGTGCCAGCAGTCCTAGCGAGGTCAATGAGCAGTTCTTC
TRBV7-9	TRBD1	-	TRBJ2-7	CASSLPPGQGFNSYEQYF	TGTGCCAGCAGCTTACCCCCGGGACAGGGCTTTAATTCCTACGAGCAGTACTTC
TRBV12-3/TRBV12-4	-	-	TRBJ1-3	CASSKAAGVAGNTIYF	TGTGCCAGCAGCAAGGCCGCAGGGGTCGCTGGAAACACCATATATTTT
TRBV5-1	-	-	TRBJ2-1	CASSWEGTPYNEQFF	TGCGCCAGCAGCTGGGAGGGGACACCTTACAATGAGCAGTTCTTC
TRBV18	-	-	TRBJ2-5	CASSPLHGDQETQYF	TGTGCCAGCTCACCACTTCACGGCGACCAAGAGACCCAGTACTTC
TRBV14	-	-	TRBJ2-1	CASSYWVGETQFF	TGTGCCAGCAGCTACTGGGTTGGAGAGACCCAGTTCTTC